This T cell receptor (beta chain) was recorded in a study of blood T cell repertoires in COVID-19. As for the study in general: Samples of COVID-19 (acute and convalescent) were obtained from the United States, Italy and Spain. PBMCs, B-cell-depleted T cells, or T cells provided the cDNA or gDNA that made up the material.

Per the original methods: Quantification of nucleated cells was approximated via reference gene primer amplification. This table comes from immunoSEQ multiplex PCR, and its TCRdb copy is limited to in-frame clones, with some not included. The V and J calls and clone size come from that table; D and trimming were worked out from the DNA. This table holds 50,000 to 70,000 clones, 90% found once. Between the trimmed V and J ends, which lost 3 bases and 2 bases, there was a span of 14 bases. Germline V gene data show CDR1 as LNHDA and CDR2 as SQIVND (reference sequence). CDR3 length: 15 residues. The sequencing sample was made of peripheral blood. The clonotype originates from a human donor with active COVID-19. The donor label of this sample is uncertain. The rearrangement joins TRBV19 to TRBJ2-7, with D perhaps TRBD2 (6 bases). The CDR3 reads CASSISGGVPYEQYF. CDR3 nucleotides: TGTGCCAGTAGTATTTCAGGCGGGGTGCCCTACGAGCAGTACTTC.